This is a list of T cell receptor beta chains from one sample in a study of blood T cell repertoires in COVID-19. This table comes from immunoSEQ multiplex PCR, and its TCRdb copy is limited to in-frame clones, with some not included. The data contain some 110,000 clones, about 90% of them singletons. The sample comprised peripheral blood. The receptors derive from a man in his fifties or sixties with acute or convalescent COVID-19. Both conserved end residues are part of each CDR3. The D gene is left open where the match is weak.

TRBJ2-1 | TRBV2 | NA | CASIWGGRDEQFF
TRBJ2-3 | TRBV4-2 | NA | CASSQESGFSDTQYF
TRBJ1-1 | TRBV30 | NA | CAWNEGFTEAFF
TRBJ2-7 | TRBV19 | TRBD2 | CASSTLGGGGLAVEQYF
TRBJ1-2 | TRBV24-1 | TRBD1 | CATSDPGQGNYGYTF
TRBJ1-6 | TRBV6-5 | NA | CAAAVYNSPLHF
TRBJ2-3 | TRBV2 | NA | CASVLTSPDTQYF
TRBJ2-1 | TRBV6-5 | NA | CASSYGGPVLEQFF
TRBJ1-4 | TRBV7-9 | NA | CASSPTVGAKLFF
TRBJ2-5 | TRBV7-8 | TRBD2 | CASSFSGTTRETQYF
TRBJ1-3 | TRBV11-2 | NA | CASSLTEPGSGNTIYF
TRBJ2-1 | TRBV21-1 | NA | CASSKDETDEQFF
TRBJ2-3 | TRBV10-3 | NA | CAIKLEVGTDTQYF
TRBJ1-4 | TRBV28 | NA | CASSSGNNEKLFF
TRBJ2-7 | TRBV4-1 | TRBD1 | CASSPWGQGHEQYF
TRBJ1-3 | TRBV28 | NA | CASSSPYSSGNTIYF
TRBJ1-4 | TRBV30 | TRBD1 | CAWSTGKNEKLFF
TRBJ1-2 | TRBV28 | TRBD1 | CASSPIQGIVYGYTF
TRBJ2-7 | TRBV15 | TRBD2 | CATSRHPREGMGEQYF
TRBJ2-1 | TRBV3-1/TRBV3-2 | TRBD2 | CASSQDGLAGVNEQFF
TRBJ1-2 | TRBV28 | NA | CASSSRVSDGYTF
TRBJ2-5 | TRBV27 | TRBD1 | CASSQGDQETQYF
TRBJ2-4 | TRBV25-1 | NA | CASSVRGAKNIQYF
TRBJ1-1 | TRBV5-1 | NA | CASSLEFMNTEAFF
TRBJ2-7 | TRBV2 | NA | CASSQGFSRGEQYF
TRBJ1-6 | TRBV28 | NA | CASSSRGFVHF
TRBJ2-1 | TRBV9 | NA | CASSLYNEQFF
TRBJ2-3 | TRBV6-5 | TRBD2 | CASRIAGVWADTQYF
TRBJ2-7 | TRBV11-2 | NA | CASSLGAVYGQYF